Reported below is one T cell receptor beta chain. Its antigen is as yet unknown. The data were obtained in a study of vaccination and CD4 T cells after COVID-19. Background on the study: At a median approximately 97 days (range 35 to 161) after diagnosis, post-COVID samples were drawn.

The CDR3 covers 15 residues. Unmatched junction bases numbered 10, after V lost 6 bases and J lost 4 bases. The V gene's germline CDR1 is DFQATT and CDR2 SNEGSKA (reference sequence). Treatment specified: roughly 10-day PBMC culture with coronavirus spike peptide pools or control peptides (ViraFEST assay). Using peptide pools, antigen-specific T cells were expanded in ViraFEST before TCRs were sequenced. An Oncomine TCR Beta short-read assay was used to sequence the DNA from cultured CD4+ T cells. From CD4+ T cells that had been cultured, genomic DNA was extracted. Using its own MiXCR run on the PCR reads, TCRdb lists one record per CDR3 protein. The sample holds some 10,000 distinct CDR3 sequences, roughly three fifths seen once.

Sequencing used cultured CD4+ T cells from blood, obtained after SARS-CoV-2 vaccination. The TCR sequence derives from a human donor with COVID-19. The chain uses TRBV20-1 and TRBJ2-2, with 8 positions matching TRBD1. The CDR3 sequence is CSAPDRACGTGELFF. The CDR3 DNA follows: TGCAGTGCGCCGGACAGGGCATGCGGCACCGGGGAGCTGTTTTTT.